Listed here are 17 T cell receptor beta chains from one sample, sequenced in a study of cytomegalovirus exposure and HLA in healthy donors. Clones were sequenced by immunoSEQ multiplex PCR, and TCRdb holds only the in-frame ones, with some missing. The sample yields under 200,000 clones, roughly nine tenths seen once. Sequencing input: PBMCs. Source of these receptors: a woman aged 18-29 years in good health and CMV-seropositive.

This rearrangement joins TRBV10-3 to TRBJ2-7, with D possibly TRBD2 on 6 matching bases. From germline, CDR1 is ENHRY and CDR2 SYGVKD. The V end lost 8 bases, the J end lost 5 bases, and 16 bases lay between the germline ends. There are 13 residues in the CDR3. The CDR3 region is CAIRVAAVHEQYF. The DNA of the CDR3 is TGTGCCATCCGGGTAGCGGCAGTCCACGAGCAGTACTTC.

The chain couples TRBV19 to TRBJ2-3; a possible D gene is TRBD2 (6 bases). V lost 10 bases to trimming and J lost 3 bases, with 17 bases between them. This CDR3 has 14 amino acids. CDR1 and CDR2 (germline): LNHDA, SQIVND (reference sequence). CDR3 nucleotide sequence: TGTGCCACATCAGACCAGGGAGGAACAGATACGCAGTATTTT. Translation gives CATSDQGGTDTQYF.

The CDR3 spells CASSLADSFTDTQYF. The CDR3 nucleotides read TGCGCCAGCAGCTTGGCGGACAGCTTCACAGATACGCAGTATTTT. This chain connects TRBV5-1 to TRBJ2-3, with D tentatively TRBD1 (6 bases). This CDR3 contains 15 residues. V lost 0 bases and J lost 2, with 10 bases in between. Germline values: CDR1 SGHRS, CDR2 YFSETQ.

The chain joins TRBV6-5 to TRBJ2-7; D gene uncertain. Germline V gene data show CDR1 as MNHEY and CDR2 as SVGAGI. V was cut by 5 bases and J by 4 bases, with 9 bases left in between. CDR3 length equals 12 residues. The CDR3 DNA reads TGTGCCAGCAGTAACACAGCTTACGAGCAGTACTTC. It is translated as CASSNTAYEQYF.

The J gene is TRBJ2-6, the V gene TRBV5-5; 9 positions agree with TRBD1. Trimming cost V 3 bases and J 1 base; bases outside gene matches: 11. The CDR3 has 19 residues. Germline V gene lookup returns CDR1 SGHKS and CDR2 YYEKEE (reference sequence). In DNA, the CDR3 is TGTGCCAGCAGCTCGTTACCGGGACAGGGAGTTTCTGGGGCCAACGTCCTGACTTTC. Protein product: CASSSLPGQGVSGANVLTF. Complete variable domain (other parts from reference TRBV5-5 and TRBJ2-6): DAGVTQSPTHLIKTRGQQVTLRCSPISGHKSVSWYQQVLGQGPQFIFQYYEKEERGRGNFPDRFSARQFPNYSSELNVNALLLGDSALYLCASSSLPGQGVSGANVLTFGAGSRLTVL.

This clone was seen once. The chain employs TRBV7-2 and TRBJ2-7; 11 bases map to TRBD2. This CDR3 comprises 18 residues. Germline assignment: CDR1 SGHTA and CDR2 FQGNSA. The V gene end was trimmed by 1 base and the J gene end by 1 base; junction bases not matched to a gene: 9. CDR3 loop: CASSLVLRLAGLSYEQYF. CDR3 sequence (DNA): TGTGCCAGCAGCTTAGTCCTTAGACTAGCGGGGTTATCCTACGAGCAGTACTTC.

The chain has TRBV2 and TRBJ2-1, with D tentatively TRBD2 (5 bases). Germline assignment: CDR1 SNHLY and CDR2 FYNNEI. This CDR3 has 15 residues. V was trimmed by 7 bases and J by 0 bases, leaving 13 bases between them. The DNA of the CDR3 is TGTGCCAGCACCGAGACGGGGAGCTCCTACAATGAGCAGTTCTTC. Translating gives CASTETGSSYNEQFF.

V and J are TRBV6-1 and TRBJ2-7, with TRBD1 identical over 7 bases. Germline assignment: CDR1 MNHNS and CDR2 SASEGT. Trimming cost V 6 bases and J 0 bases; bases outside gene matches: 5. This CDR3 has 14 residues. The CDR3 sequence: CASSSGTASYEQYF. CDR3 coding DNA: TGTGCCAGCAGCTCCGGGACAGCCTCCTACGAGCAGTACTTC.

The genes are TRBV6-1 and TRBJ1-4; possible D gene TRBD1, 5 bases. Germline values: CDR1 MNHNS, CDR2 SASEGT. The germline V and J ends were trimmed by 7 bases and 8 bases, with 20 bases remaining between them. The CDR3 totals 15 residues. Here the CDR3 reads CASTVRGEGWEKLFF. The CDR3 DNA reads as TGTGCCAGCACCGTTCGGGGGGAGGGCTGGGAAAAACTGTTTTTT.

CDR3 coding DNA: TGTGCCAGCAGCTTACCGAGACAGGGGACCGAGCAGTACTTC. Translation gives CASSLPRQGTEQYF. The chain carries TRBV7-8 and TRBJ2-7; 8 positions agree with TRBD1. After removal of 2 bases from V and 6 bases from J, the junction contained 6 bases not matched to a gene. The CDR3 runs 14 residues. From germline, CDR1 is SGHVS and CDR2 FQNEAQ.

For this clone: Additional DNA sequences in this sample encode the identical CDR3. V and J are TRBV9 and TRBJ1-2, with 7 bases lining up with TRBD1. CDR1 and CDR2 from the germline V gene are SGDLS and YYNGEE. V was clipped by 2 bases and J by 2 bases; unmatched bases: 0. There are 13 residues in the CDR3. As DNA, the CDR3 is TGTGCCAGCAGCGTGACAGGGAACTATGGCTACACCTTC. Its protein product is CASSVTGNYGYTF.

V and J are TRBV9 and TRBJ2-7; 11 bases are a match to TRBD2. V dropped 4 bases and J dropped 1; count of bases not matched to a gene: 7. The germline gives CDR1 SGDLS, CDR2 YYNGEE. CDR3 length: 16 amino acids. CDR3 in DNA: TGTGCCAGCAGCCTAAAGACTAGCGGGGTTTCCTACGAGCAGTACTTC. It specifies CASSLKTSGVSYEQYF. The whole variable domain, remainder taken from reference TRBV9 and TRBJ2-7, is DSGVTQTPKHLITATGQRVTLRCSPRSGDLSVYWYQQSLDQGLQFLIQYYNGEERAKGNILERFSAQQFPDLHSELNLSSLELGDSALYFCASSLKTSGVSYEQYFGPGTRLTVT.

The rearrangement joins TRBV29-1 to TRBJ1-2; tentatively, D is TRBD1 (5 bases). This CDR3 is built from 12 residues. Germline lookup yields CDR1 SQVTM and CDR2 ANQGSEA. Trimming pared 8 bases from V and 8 bases from J, leaving 18 bases between. The DNA for the CDR3 is TGCAGCTCCGGAGGGCAGGGAGGCGGCTACACCTTC. Protein: CSSGGQGGGYTF.

The V call is TRBV18, the J call TRBJ2-1, with TRBD1 matching over 7 bases. Germline V CDR1 and CDR2: KGHSH, LQKENI. The J segment lost 12 bases and the V segment lost 3 bases, leaving 5 bases of the junction unmatched. The CDR3 length is 12 residues. CDR3 protein: CASSPDRDGQFF. CDR3 coding DNA: TGTGCCAGCTCACCTGACAGGGATGGGCAGTTCTTC. The variable domain in full, with the rest retrieved from reference TRBV18 and TRBJ2-1, is NAGVMQNPRHLVRRRGQEARLRCSPMKGHSHVYWYRQLPEEGLKFMVYLQKENIIDESGMPKERFSAEFPKEGPSILRIQQVVRGDSAAYFCASSPDRDGQFFGPGTRLTVL.

This chain joins TRBV6-1 and TRBJ1-5; 8 bases are shared with TRBD1. Per germline, CDR1 MNHNS and CDR2 SASEGT. Losses at the gene ends were 8 bases for V and 5 bases for J; bases not matched to a gene: 8. This CDR3 comprises 14 residues. The CDR3 DNA sequence: TGTGCCAGCTGGGGGGGGACAGGTTATCAGCCCCAGCATTTT. Protein: CASWGGTGYQPQHF.

This chain uses TRBV19 with TRBJ1-3, with D possibly matching TRBD1 (6 bases). CDR3 length: 17 amino acids. Germline CDR1 LNHDA, CDR2 SQIVND (reference sequence). V dropped 3 bases and J dropped 0 bases, with 15 bases sitting between them. CDR3 DNA: TGTGCCAGTAGTATCCCGGGACATCCGAGCTCTGGAAACACCATATATTTT. Protein: CASSIPGHPSSGNTIYF.

The DNA of the CDR3 is TGTGCCAGCACCACCTCGGGACAGGGGTACGAGCAGTACTTC. Its translation: CASTTSGQGYEQYF. The chain carries TRBV7-2 and TRBJ2-7; the match to TRBD1 covers 10 bases. The CDR3 covers 14 residues. Germline CDR1 SGHTA, CDR2 FQGNSA. V lost 7 bases to trimming and J lost 4 bases; unmatched junction nucleotides: 7.